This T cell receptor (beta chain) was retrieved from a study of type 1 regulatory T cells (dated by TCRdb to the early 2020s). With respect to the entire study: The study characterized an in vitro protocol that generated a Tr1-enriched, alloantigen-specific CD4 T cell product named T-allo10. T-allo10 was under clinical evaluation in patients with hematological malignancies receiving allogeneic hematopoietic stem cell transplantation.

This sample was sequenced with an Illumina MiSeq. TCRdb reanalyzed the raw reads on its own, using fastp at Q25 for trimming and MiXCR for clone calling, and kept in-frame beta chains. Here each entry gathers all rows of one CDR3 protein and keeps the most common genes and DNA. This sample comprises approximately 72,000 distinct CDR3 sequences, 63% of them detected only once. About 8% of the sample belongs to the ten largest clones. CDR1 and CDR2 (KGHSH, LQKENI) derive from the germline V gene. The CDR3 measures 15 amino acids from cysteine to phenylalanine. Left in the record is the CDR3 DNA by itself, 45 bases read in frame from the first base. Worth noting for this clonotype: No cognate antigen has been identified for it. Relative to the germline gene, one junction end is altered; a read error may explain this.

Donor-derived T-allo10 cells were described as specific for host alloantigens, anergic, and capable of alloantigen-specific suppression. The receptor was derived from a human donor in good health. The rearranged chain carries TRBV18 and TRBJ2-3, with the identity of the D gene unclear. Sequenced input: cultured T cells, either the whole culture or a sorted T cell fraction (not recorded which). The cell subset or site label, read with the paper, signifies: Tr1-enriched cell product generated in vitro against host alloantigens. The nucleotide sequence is TGTGCCAGCTACTCACCTTCCAGATTCACAGATACGCAGTACTTT. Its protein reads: CASYSPSRFTDTQYF.